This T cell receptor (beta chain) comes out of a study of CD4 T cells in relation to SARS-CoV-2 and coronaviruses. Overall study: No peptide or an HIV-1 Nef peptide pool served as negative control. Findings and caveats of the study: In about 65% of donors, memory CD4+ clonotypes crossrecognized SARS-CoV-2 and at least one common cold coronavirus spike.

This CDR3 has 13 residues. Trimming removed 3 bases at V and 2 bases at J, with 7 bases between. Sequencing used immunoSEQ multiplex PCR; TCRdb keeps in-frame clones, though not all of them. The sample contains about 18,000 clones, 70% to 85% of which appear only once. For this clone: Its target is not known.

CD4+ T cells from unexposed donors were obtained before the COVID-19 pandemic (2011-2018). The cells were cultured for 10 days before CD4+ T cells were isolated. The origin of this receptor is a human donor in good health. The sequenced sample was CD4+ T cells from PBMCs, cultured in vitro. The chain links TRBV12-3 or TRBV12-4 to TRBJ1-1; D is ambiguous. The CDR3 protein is CASSFGRNTEAFF. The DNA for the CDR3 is TGTGCCAGCAGTTTCGGCAGAAACACTGAAGCTTTCTTT.